This is a list of T cell receptor beta chains from one sample in a study of T cell responses to AZD1222 COVID-19 vaccine. Generated by immunoSEQ multiplex PCR, the TCRdb table keeps only in-frame clones and is missing some. The table records 120,000 or so clones, around nine tenths of them present only once. The source was peripheral blood, collected on day 0 of MenACWY control vaccination. The origin of the receptors is an adult in good health. Both conserved end residues are trimmed from each CDR3. The D gene is left open where the match is weak.

D gene: TRBD1
J gene: TRBJ1-3
V gene: TRBV5-1
CDR3 protein: ASSSTGVGNTIY

D gene: -
J gene: TRBJ2-1
V gene: TRBV19
CDR3 protein: ASSTTRGEQF

D gene: TRBD2
J gene: TRBJ2-7
V gene: TRBV6-5
CDR3 protein: ASSSSGLAYSYEQY

D gene: -
J gene: TRBJ1-1
V gene: TRBV28
CDR3 protein: ASSKTSGRNTEAF

D gene: -
J gene: TRBJ2-6
V gene: TRBV27
CDR3 protein: ASSFGGTGANVLT

D gene: TRBD1
J gene: TRBJ1-1
V gene: TRBV3-1/TRBV3-2
CDR3 protein: ASSPGTGTGTEAF

D gene: -
J gene: TRBJ2-1
V gene: TRBV5-1
CDR3 protein: ASSLVGGPSYNEQF

D gene: -
J gene: TRBJ1-1
V gene: TRBV11-2
CDR3 protein: ASSLSGNTEAF

D gene: TRBD1
J gene: TRBJ1-3
V gene: TRBV5-1
CDR3 protein: ASSWTGVGRNTIY

D gene: TRBD1
J gene: TRBJ1-2
V gene: TRBV27
CDR3 protein: ASSSDRVGGYT

D gene: TRBD1
J gene: TRBJ2-7
V gene: TRBV12-3/TRBV12-4
CDR3 protein: ASSGQGRYEQY

D gene: -
J gene: TRBJ1-4
V gene: TRBV6-6
CDR3 protein: ASSYRPTTNEKLF

D gene: -
J gene: TRBJ1-2
V gene: TRBV6-2/TRBV6-3
CDR3 protein: ASSNGGAYGRYT

D gene: -
J gene: TRBJ2-1
V gene: TRBV19
CDR3 protein: ASSISGAGYNEQF

D gene: TRBD1
J gene: TRBJ1-5
V gene: TRBV6-5
CDR3 protein: ASSFQQGTQPQH

D gene: -
J gene: TRBJ2-3
V gene: TRBV5-1
CDR3 protein: ASSRGPTATDTQY

D gene: TRBD1
J gene: TRBJ2-5
V gene: TRBV11-2
CDR3 protein: ASSQRDRDETQY

D gene: TRBD2
J gene: TRBJ2-2
V gene: TRBV7-7
CDR3 protein: ASSPPGLAGGELF

D gene: -
J gene: TRBJ2-1
V gene: TRBV2
CDR3 protein: ASSDLAYNEQF

D gene: TRBD1
J gene: TRBJ2-5
V gene: TRBV5-4
CDR3 protein: ASSRGPTTPQETQY

D gene: TRBD2
J gene: TRBJ2-1
V gene: TRBV5-4
CDR3 protein: ASSRSGSSYNEQF

D gene: -
J gene: TRBJ2-3
V gene: TRBV7-3
CDR3 protein: ASRLGATDTQY

D gene: -
J gene: TRBJ2-1
V gene: TRBV21-1
CDR3 protein: ASIRWTSGRLRSSYNEQF

D gene: -
J gene: TRBJ2-3
V gene: TRBV15
CDR3 protein: ATSRGGQIKADTQY

D gene: TRBD1
J gene: TRBJ2-7
V gene: TRBV5-5
CDR3 protein: ASSPGTGGLYEQY

D gene: TRBD2
J gene: TRBJ2-2
V gene: TRBV7-9
CDR3 protein: ASSLELAGATGELF

D gene: -
J gene: TRBJ1-1
V gene: TRBV11-2
CDR3 protein: ASSSWGNTEAF

D gene: TRBD1
J gene: TRBJ1-1
V gene: TRBV11-2
CDR3 protein: ASSLDQGAGGTEAF

D gene: TRBD1
J gene: TRBJ1-2
V gene: TRBV2
CDR3 protein: ASSEATGVYGYT

D gene: -
J gene: TRBJ2-3
V gene: TRBV21-1
CDR3 protein: ASSKEGLVPDTQY

D gene: -
J gene: TRBJ1-1
V gene: TRBV19
CDR3 protein: ASKTGQRNTEAF

D gene: TRBD1
J gene: TRBJ2-4
V gene: TRBV5-6
CDR3 protein: ASRSTGGNIQY

D gene: -
J gene: TRBJ1-2
V gene: TRBV7-8
CDR3 protein: ASSRDWADGYT

D gene: -
J gene: TRBJ2-1
V gene: TRBV7-9
CDR3 protein: ASSPDRTLHEQF

D gene: TRBD2
J gene: TRBJ2-3
V gene: TRBV9
CDR3 protein: ASTPLSGTTDTQY

D gene: -
J gene: TRBJ2-6
V gene: TRBV4-2
CDR3 protein: ASSQDSLSGANVLT

D gene: TRBD2
J gene: TRBJ2-2
V gene: TRBV6-4
CDR3 protein: ASSAGLAVHTGELF

D gene: -
J gene: TRBJ2-1
V gene: TRBV2
CDR3 protein: ASSLVNEQF

D gene: TRBD1
J gene: TRBJ1-6
V gene: TRBV6-5
CDR3 protein: ASSKGQGFNSPLH

D gene: -
J gene: TRBJ1-2
V gene: TRBV28
CDR3 protein: ASSPLNYGYT

D gene: -
J gene: TRBJ2-2
V gene: TRBV6-6
CDR3 protein: ASSAQTGELF

D gene: TRBD2
J gene: TRBJ2-7
V gene: TRBV11-1
CDR3 protein: ASSPELAGGTYEQY

D gene: -
J gene: TRBJ2-1
V gene: TRBV24-1
CDR3 protein: ATSDLLRGEQF

D gene: -
J gene: TRBJ1-2
V gene: TRBV24-1
CDR3 protein: APIGMGFVDYGYT

D gene: -
J gene: TRBJ1-2
V gene: TRBV5-3
CDR3 protein: ARALDSGYGYT

D gene: -
J gene: TRBJ1-1
V gene: TRBV12-3/TRBV12-4
CDR3 protein: ASNPGWDTEAF

D gene: -
J gene: TRBJ1-4
V gene: TRBV5-4
CDR3 protein: ASSPRPSTNEKLF

D gene: -
J gene: TRBJ1-1
V gene: TRBV7-8
CDR3 protein: ASSAGDRWAF

D gene: -
J gene: TRBJ2-2
V gene: TRBV9
CDR3 protein: ASSVASLTGELF

D gene: -
J gene: TRBJ1-2
V gene: TRBV9
CDR3 protein: ASSVGDAGVGYT

D gene: TRBD1
J gene: TRBJ1-2
V gene: TRBV6-5
CDR3 protein: ASSLGTASNYGYT

D gene: -
J gene: TRBJ1-3
V gene: TRBV5-1
CDR3 protein: ASSLGEFSSGNTIY

D gene: -
J gene: TRBJ2-7
V gene: TRBV20-1
CDR3 protein: SASKGGTYEQY

D gene: -
J gene: TRBJ2-1
V gene: TRBV24-1
CDR3 protein: ATSDSAALTYNEQF

D gene: -
J gene: TRBJ2-1
V gene: TRBV12-3/TRBV12-4
CDR3 protein: ASSSGPNEQF